The source of this T cell receptor (beta chain) is a study of blood T cell repertoires in COVID-19 (dated by TCRdb to between 2020 and 2021). Concerning the study at large: Samples covering the acute and convalescent phases of COVID-19 were provided by collaborators in the United States, Italy and Spain. The prospective study material was composed of cDNA or gDNA derived from T cells, B-cell-depleted T cells, or PBMCs. The dataset comprised deeply sampled blood TCRbeta repertoires from subjects exposed to, actively infected with, or recovered from COVID-19. The repertoires were released in a freely available public database meant as a resource for research on the immune response to SARS-CoV-2. The samples were drawn from the first 160 participants of the ongoing ImmuneRACE study and from 1,254 subjects provided by 6 global collaborators. Nearly every sample came with metadata listing a de-identified subject ID, COVID-19 status, age in years and sex. Where available, HLA class I and class II types were taken from metadata supplied by the sample provider and were not determined by assay-based typing.

TCRbeta CDR3 regions were amplified from genomic DNA by means of the immunoSEQ Assay, a bias-controlled multiplex PCR. Under the source paper's analysis protocol: Within the assay, amplification of reference gene primers was used to estimate how many nucleated cells each sample contained. Sequence reads were collapsed and filtered to measure the absolute abundance of every unique TCRbeta CDR3 rearrangement. For each sample, productive Simpson clonality was calculated as the square root of Simpson's diversity index across productive rearrangements. Sourced from immuneACCESS, this table was stored by TCRdb with only in-frame sequences that have V and J called. A share of the clones is absent; for the studies checked, an unresolved V gene accounts for under half, and the remainder has no known explanation. The DNA was the basis for D and trimming; V, J and clone size are from that table. For this sample there are about 160,000 clones; approximately 84% appear just once. 20% to 25% of the sample belongs to the ten largest clones.

V lost 3 bases and J lost 5 bases, and the count of bases not matched to a germline gene is 5. The germline V gene yields SGHTA for CDR1 and FQGNSA for CDR2. The CDR3 sequence holds 15 residues, the cysteine and phenylalanine included. The retained sequence is limited to the CDR3, 45 bases, with the frame set at the first base. As regards this clone: The antigen it binds to is not known. No quality values exist for individual bases; no much larger clone is one base distant.

General study outcomes and caveats: How much clinical and demographic metadata was included differed by source and by participant, and the metadata was provided uncurated.

The collaborating institutions used their own protocols to collect whole blood in K2EDTA tubes. For TCRbeta analysis, collaborators shipped samples in one of three forms: frozen whole blood, isolated PBMCs, or DNA extracted from either of those sample types. Sequencing input: peripheral blood. The sequence is built from TRBV7-2 and TRBJ2-1; TRBD2 agrees with 9 junctional bases. The receptor was isolated from an elderly woman with acute or convalescent COVID-19. Here is the DNA: TGTGCCAGCAGCTTGGGTGGCGGGAGGGACAATGAGCAGTTCTTC. Translated, it gives CASSLGGGRDNEQFF.